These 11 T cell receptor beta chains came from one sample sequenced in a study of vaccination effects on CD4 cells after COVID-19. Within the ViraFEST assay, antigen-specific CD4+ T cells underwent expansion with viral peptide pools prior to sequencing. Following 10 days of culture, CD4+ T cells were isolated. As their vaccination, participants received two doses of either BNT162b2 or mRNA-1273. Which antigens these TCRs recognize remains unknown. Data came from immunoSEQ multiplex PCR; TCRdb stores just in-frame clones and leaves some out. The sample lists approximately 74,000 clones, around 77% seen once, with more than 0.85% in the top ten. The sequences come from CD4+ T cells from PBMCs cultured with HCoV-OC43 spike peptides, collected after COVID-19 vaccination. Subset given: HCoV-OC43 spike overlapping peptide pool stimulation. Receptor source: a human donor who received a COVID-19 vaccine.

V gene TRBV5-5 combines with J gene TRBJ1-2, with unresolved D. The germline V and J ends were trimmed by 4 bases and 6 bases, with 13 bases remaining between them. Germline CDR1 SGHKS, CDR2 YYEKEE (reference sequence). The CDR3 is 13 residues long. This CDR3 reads CASSRSLENGYTF. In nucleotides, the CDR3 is TGTGCCAGCAGCAGAAGCCTCGAAAATGGCTACACCTTC.

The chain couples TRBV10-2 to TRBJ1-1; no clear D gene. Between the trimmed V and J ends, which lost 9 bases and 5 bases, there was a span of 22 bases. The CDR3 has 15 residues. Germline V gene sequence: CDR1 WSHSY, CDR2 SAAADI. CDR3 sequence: CASMGSVGGVTEAFF. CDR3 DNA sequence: TGCGCCAGTATGGGATCGGTCGGCGGGGTTACTGAAGCTTTCTTT.

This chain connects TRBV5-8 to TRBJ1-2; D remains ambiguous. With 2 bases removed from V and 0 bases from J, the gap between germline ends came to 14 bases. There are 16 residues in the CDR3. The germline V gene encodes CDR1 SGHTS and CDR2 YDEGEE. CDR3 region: CASSFSLGASNYGYTF. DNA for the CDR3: TGTGCCAGCAGCTTCTCCCTGGGAGCGTCTAACTATGGCTACACCTTC.

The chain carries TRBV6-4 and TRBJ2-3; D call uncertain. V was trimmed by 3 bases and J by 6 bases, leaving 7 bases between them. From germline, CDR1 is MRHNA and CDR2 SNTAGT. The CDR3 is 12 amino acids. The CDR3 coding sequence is TGTGCCAGCAGTGATATCAGTGATACGCAGTATTTT. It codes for CASSDISDTQYF.

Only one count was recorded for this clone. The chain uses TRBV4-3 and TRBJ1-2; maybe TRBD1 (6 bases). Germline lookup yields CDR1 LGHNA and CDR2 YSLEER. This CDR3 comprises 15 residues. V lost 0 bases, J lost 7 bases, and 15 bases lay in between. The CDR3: CASSQEAGAEGGYTF. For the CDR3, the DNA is TGCGCCAGCAGCCAAGAGGCAGGGGCAGAGGGTGGCTACACCTTC.

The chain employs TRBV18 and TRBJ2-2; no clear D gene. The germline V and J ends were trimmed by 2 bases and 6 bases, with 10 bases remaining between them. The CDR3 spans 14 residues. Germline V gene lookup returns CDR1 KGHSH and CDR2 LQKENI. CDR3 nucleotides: TGTGCCAGCTCACCAAGTTGGGATGCCGGGGAGCTGTTTTTT. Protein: CASSPSWDAGELFF.

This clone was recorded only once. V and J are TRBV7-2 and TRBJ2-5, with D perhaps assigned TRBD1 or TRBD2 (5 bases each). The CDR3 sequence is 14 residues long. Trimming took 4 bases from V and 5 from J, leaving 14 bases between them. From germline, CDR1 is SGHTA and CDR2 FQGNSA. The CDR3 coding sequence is TGTGCCAGCAGCTACTCGAGGGGTCGGGAGACCCAGTACTTC. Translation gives CASSYSRGRETQYF.

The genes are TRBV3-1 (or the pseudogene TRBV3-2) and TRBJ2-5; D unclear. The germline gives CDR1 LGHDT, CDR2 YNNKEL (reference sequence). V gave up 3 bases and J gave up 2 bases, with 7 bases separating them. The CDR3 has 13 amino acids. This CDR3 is CASSQYPQETQYF. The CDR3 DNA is TGTGCCAGCAGCCAGTACCCTCAAGAGACCCAGTACTTC.

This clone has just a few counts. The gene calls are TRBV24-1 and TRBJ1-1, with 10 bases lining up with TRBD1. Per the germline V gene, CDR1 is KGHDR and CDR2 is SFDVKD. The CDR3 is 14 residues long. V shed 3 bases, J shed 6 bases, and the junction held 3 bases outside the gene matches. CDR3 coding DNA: TGTGCCACCAGTGATCGGACAGGGGGGGCTGAAGCTTTCTTT. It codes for CATSDRTGGAEAFF.

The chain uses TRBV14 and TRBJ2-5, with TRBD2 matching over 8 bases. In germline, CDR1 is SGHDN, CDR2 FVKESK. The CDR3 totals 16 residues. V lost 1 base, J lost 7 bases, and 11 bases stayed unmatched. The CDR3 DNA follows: TGTGCCAGCAGCCAAGGCGGAACGGGGGGGCAAAGGACCCAGTACTTC. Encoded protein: CASSQGGTGGQRTQYF.

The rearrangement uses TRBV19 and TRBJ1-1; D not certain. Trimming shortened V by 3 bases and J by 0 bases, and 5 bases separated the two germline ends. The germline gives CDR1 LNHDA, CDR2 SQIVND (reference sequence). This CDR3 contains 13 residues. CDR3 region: CASSILMNTEAFF. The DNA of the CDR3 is TGTGCCAGTAGTATTCTAATGAACACTGAAGCTTTCTTT.